The rows below give T cell receptor beta chains drawn from one sample of a study of blood T cell repertoires in COVID-19. The repertoire was sequenced with immunoSEQ multiplex PCR; TCRdb's copy has only in-frame clones and lacks some. The repertoire holds nearly 200,000 clones, with more than 80% as singletons. Sequencing was carried out using PBMCs or T cells enriched from blood (not recorded which). All receptors come from a woman in her late teens or twenties who had recovered from COVID-19. Both conserved end residues are part of each CDR3.

v_call: TRBV3-1/TRBV3-2; cdr3_aa: CASSQMTGGGTEAFF
v_call: TRBV7-3; cdr3_aa: CASSSGLAGEQYF
v_call: TRBV3-1/TRBV3-2; cdr3_aa: CASSQDKRGGYEQYF
v_call: TRBV28; cdr3_aa: CASGNSNNYGYTF
v_call: TRBV24-1; cdr3_aa: CATSDGLGNQPQHF
v_call: TRBV7-8; cdr3_aa: CASSFMTGVTGELFF
v_call: TRBV7-9; cdr3_aa: CASSRTGFQETQYF
v_call: TRBV28; cdr3_aa: CASTQGYNEQFF
v_call: TRBV5-1; cdr3_aa: CASSWGTAGNTIYF
v_call: TRBV2; cdr3_aa: CASSPPYTNSPLHF
v_call: TRBV11-2; cdr3_aa: CASSLVEYPGELFF
v_call: TRBV28; cdr3_aa: CASSSGGGSPLHF
v_call: TRBV5-1; cdr3_aa: CASSLGTGNTEAFF
v_call: TRBV7-2; cdr3_aa: CASSPGLAGRDEQFF
v_call: TRBV6-5; cdr3_aa: CASSYGGNQPQHF
v_call: TRBV5-4; cdr3_aa: CAASWGGLGEQYF
v_call: TRBV2; cdr3_aa: CASREALWAGQPQHF
v_call: TRBV19; cdr3_aa: CASSIVTARGTDTQYF
v_call: TRBV3-1/TRBV3-2; cdr3_aa: CASSQLGGGPNTQYF
v_call: TRBV21-1; cdr3_aa: CASSNRLAGSRGSYNEQFF
v_call: TRBV12-5; cdr3_aa: CASGTGVSRAFF
v_call: TRBV28; cdr3_aa: CASSLYGSPEAFF
v_call: TRBV27; cdr3_aa: CASRPRDRALYEQYF
v_call: TRBV23-1; cdr3_aa: CASSQSVLGAHGYTF
v_call: TRBV11-1; cdr3_aa: CASSLARGRGSEAFF
v_call: TRBV3-1/TRBV3-2; cdr3_aa: CASSQGQGGYGYTF